These 25 T cell receptor beta chains share one sample of origin, sequenced in a study of T cell responses to AZD1222 COVID-19 vaccine. Data came from immunoSEQ multiplex PCR; TCRdb stores just in-frame clones and leaves some out. The sample lists over 130,000 clones, more than 90% occurring once. The starting material was peripheral blood, obtained on day 0 of AZD1222 vaccination. All receptors derive from an adult in good health.

The chain combines TRBV28 with TRBJ2-2; 9 positions match TRBD1. Germline CDR1 and CDR2: MDHEN and SYDVKM. The CDR3 loop spans 18 amino acids. V was pared by 3 bases and J by 5 bases, with 13 bases of the junction left unmatched. In nucleotides, the CDR3 is TGTGCCAGCAGTTTGACCCCACAGGGGGCAAAGGGTACCGGGGAGCTGTTTTTT. Protein sequence: CASSLTPQGAKGTGELFF.

This sequence joins TRBV3-1 (or the pseudogene TRBV3-2) and TRBJ1-2; 7 nucleotides match TRBD1. Germline CDR1 is LGHDT and CDR2 is YNNKEL (reference sequence). Losses at the gene ends were 6 bases for V and 2 bases for J; bases not matched to a gene: 9. The CDR3 totals 15 residues. CDR3 DNA: TGTGCCAGCAGACTTAACAGGGGCGCCAACTATGGCTACACCTTC. It codes for CASRLNRGANYGYTF.

The chain uses TRBV7-9 and TRBJ1-2; weak D call: TRBD1 (5 bases). Deletions cut 2 bases from V and 2 bases from J, with 12 bases between. Germline assignment: CDR1 SEHNR and CDR2 FQNEAQ (reference sequence). The CDR3 covers 15 residues. The CDR3 coding sequence is TGTGCCAGCAGCTTATGGGGCGCAATGAACTATGGCTACACCTTC. This encodes CASSLWGAMNYGYTF.

Only one count was recorded for this clone. V gene TRBV6-4 combines with J gene TRBJ1-1; the D is unclear. The germline V and J ends were trimmed by 4 bases and 0 bases, with 9 bases remaining between them. In germline, CDR1 is MRHNA, CDR2 SNTAGT. CDR3 length equals 14 residues. CDR3 sequence reads: CASSVSAVNTEAFF. The DNA for the CDR3 is TGTGCCAGCAGTGTATCCGCGGTGAACACTGAAGCTTTCTTT.

The chain combines TRBV5-6 with TRBJ2-6; D gene unclear. Germline assignment: CDR1 SGHDT and CDR2 YYEEEE. CDR3 length: 16 amino acids. The ends were cut back, 2 bases at V and 1 base at J, with 10 bases in the middle. CDR3 sequence (DNA): TGTGCCAGCAGCTTACTAAGGGAATCTGGGGCCAACGTCCTGACTTTC. This translates into CASSLLRESGANVLTF.

In its sample, this clone was seen once. This chain links TRBV18 with TRBJ2-7, with 10 bases fitting TRBD1. There are 15 residues in the CDR3. Germline CDR1 and CDR2: KGHSH and LQKENI. The V segment lost 6 bases and the J segment 3 bases; nucleotides outside the gene matches: 8. The CDR3 loop is CASSPMRTGGYEQYF. The CDR3 DNA sequence: TGTGCCAGCTCCCCAATGCGGACAGGGGGCTACGAGCAGTACTTC.

This chain uses TRBV27 with TRBJ2-7; 9 bases map to TRBD2. The junction had 10 bases not matched to a gene; V was cut back by 7 bases and J by 6 bases. The CDR3 length is 14 residues. Germline V gene sequence: CDR1 MNHEY, CDR2 SMNVEV (reference sequence). CDR3 nucleotides: TGTGCCAGCACCAGAGGGACTAGCCCTTCCGAGCAGTACTTC. Protein: CASTRGTSPSEQYF.

The chain uses TRBV28 and TRBJ2-7, with 7 bases that match TRBD1. The CDR3 contains 14 residues. V shed 2 bases and J 4 bases; nucleotides not matched to a gene: 5. Germline CDR1 and CDR2: MDHEN and SYDVKM. Written as DNA, the CDR3 is TGTGCCAGCAGTTTAATAGGGGGCACTTACGAGCAGTACTTC. This translates into CASSLIGGTYEQYF.

This CDR3 is CASSPGQGSSYEQYF. CDR3 in DNA: TGTGCCAGCAGCCCCGGACAGGGGAGCTCCTACGAGCAGTACTTC. This chain joins TRBV6-5 and TRBJ2-7; the match to TRBD1 covers 9 bases. Germline loops: CDR1 MNHEY, CDR2 SVGAGI. The CDR3 covers 15 residues. The J segment lost 0 bases and the V segment lost 6 bases, leaving 6 bases of the junction unmatched.

The chain couples TRBV7-9 to TRBJ1-1; D gene uncertain. CDR1 is SEHNR and CDR2 is FQNEAQ in the germline V gene (reference sequence). The CDR3 extends over 12 amino acids. Trimming stripped 5 bases from V and 9 bases from J, with 13 bases between. This chain's CDR3 is CASSTAGPQAFF. The CDR3 DNA reads TGTGCCAGCAGCACCGCCGGGCCTCAAGCTTTCTTT.

This clone was found once. The chain links TRBV27 to TRBJ2-7; D might be TRBD1 (5 bases). The germline V gene has CDR1 MNHEY and CDR2 SMNVEV (reference sequence). The CDR3 totals 15 residues. V was shortened by 8 bases and J by 2 bases, with 19 bases between the two germline ends. The DNA for the CDR3 is TGTGCCAGCCAAGTAGGGGTAGGACGGACCTACGAGCAGTACTTC. Encoded protein: CASQVGVGRTYEQYF.

This chain links TRBV19 with TRBJ1-4; D is ambiguous. Germline V lookup: CDR1 LNHDA, CDR2 SQIVND (reference sequence). V lost 5 bases, J lost 6 bases, and 13 bases lay in between. The CDR3 is 14 residues long. The CDR3 bases are TGTGCCAGTAGTGCCCGCTCGAGTCATGAAAAACTGTTTTTT. Protein sequence: CASSARSSHEKLFF. The full variable domain, rest sourced from reference TRBV19 and TRBJ1-4, is DGGITQSPKYLFRKEGQNVTLSCEQNLNHDAMYWYRQDPGQGLRLIYYSQIVNDFQKGDIAEGYSVSREKKESFPLTVTSAQKNPTAFYLCASSARSSHEKLFFGSGTQLSVL.

This clone was observed a single time. The chain has TRBV19 and TRBJ1-5; D is unclear. The CDR3 contains 13 residues. V dropped 5 bases and J dropped 4 bases, with 9 bases sitting between them. The germline V gene encodes CDR1 LNHDA and CDR2 SQIVND (reference sequence). CDR3 bases: TGTGCCAGTAGTTTAACGTGGAATCAGCCCCAGCATTTT. Protein sequence: CASSLTWNQPQHF.

The chain recombines TRBV25-1 with TRBJ2-7; D remains ambiguous. CDR1 MGHDK and CDR2 SYGVNS come from the germline V gene. The CDR3 is 14 amino acids. The V and J ends lost 0 bases and 1 base respectively, with 7 bases between them. The CDR3: CASSEYPTSYEQYF. Here the CDR3 DNA reads TGTGCCAGCAGTGAATACCCGACATCCTACGAGCAGTACTTC.

J is TRBJ2-5 and V is TRBV3-1 (or the pseudogene TRBV3-2), with 15 nucleotides matching TRBD2. CDR3 length: 15 amino acids. Trimming at V came to 4 bases and at J to 4 bases, leaving 1 base not matched to a gene. Germline V lookup: CDR1 LGHDT, CDR2 YNNKEL (reference sequence). The CDR3 coding sequence is TGTGCCAGCAGCCCGGGACTAGCGGGGGGAGAGACCCAGTACTTC. Residues: CASSPGLAGGETQYF.

The chain couples TRBV2 to TRBJ2-6, with D perhaps TRBD1 or TRBD2 (5 bases each). CDR3 length: 17 residues. The germline gives CDR1 SNHLY, CDR2 FYNNEI. V was trimmed by 3 bases and J by 0 bases, leaving 12 bases between them. CDR3 DNA: TGTGCCAGCAGTGAGAGGGGCTGGGGCTCTGGGGCCAACGTCCTGACTTTC. It specifies CASSERGWGSGANVLTF.

The chain combines TRBV5-4 with TRBJ2-2; D is perhaps TRBD1 or TRBD2 (5 bases each). There are 16 residues in the CDR3. The germline gives CDR1 SGHNT, CDR2 YYREEE (reference sequence). Between the trimmed V and J ends, which lost 4 bases and 3 bases, there was a span of 16 bases. DNA for the CDR3: TGTGCCAGCAGCCCTCGTGAACAGGAGGACACCGGGGAGCTGTTTTTT. It translates to CASSPREQEDTGELFF.

The CDR3 region is CASSLGWDRESTDTQYF. The DNA of the CDR3 is TGTGCCAGCAGCCTTGGTTGGGACAGGGAAAGCACAGATACGCAGTATTTT. The chain couples TRBV5-4 to TRBJ2-3, with TRBD1 matching over 9 bases. This CDR3 is built from 17 residues. Germline-derived CDR1 and CDR2 are SGHNT and YYREEE (reference sequence). The junction had 9 bases not matched to a gene; V was cut back by 4 bases and J by 0 bases.

This sequence joins TRBV28 and TRBJ2-7; TRBD2 matches 8 bases. CDR3 length: 14 amino acids. Germline V gives CDR1 MDHEN, CDR2 SYDVKM. The trim removed 4 bases at V and 5 bases at J, leaving 7 bases unmatched. This CDR3 is CASSSGGFLDEQYF. CDR3 DNA sequence: TGTGCCAGCAGTTCGGGGGGGTTCCTCGACGAGCAGTACTTC.

This chain joins TRBV18 and TRBJ2-2, with D unclear. Trimming took off 5 bases at V and 5 bases at J, with 3 bases between the two ends. The CDR3 covers 11 residues. The germline CDR1 and CDR2 sequences are KGHSH and LQKENI. The DNA for the CDR3 is TGTGCCAGCTCATTAACCGGGGAGCTGTTTTTT. This gives the protein CASSLTGELFF.

J is TRBJ1-1 and V is TRBV6-5; weak D call: TRBD1 (5 bases). V was clipped by 10 bases and J by 0 bases, with 15 bases between them. CDR1 is MNHEY, CDR2 SVGAGI, per germline. The CDR3 totals 14 residues. The CDR3 DNA follows: TGTGCCACCGCGGGGGGAGCCTTGAACACTGAAGCTTTCTTT. Translation: CATAGGALNTEAFF.

This CDR3 reads CASSPTSGANYGYTF. In nucleotides, the CDR3 is TGTGCCAGCAGCCCAACTTCAGGAGCTAACTATGGCTACACCTTC. The rearrangement links TRBV27 to TRBJ1-2; D is ambiguous. CDR1 MNHEY and CDR2 SMNVEV come from the germline V gene (reference sequence). This CDR3 is 15 amino acids long. V was trimmed by 6 bases and J by 0 bases, leaving 14 bases between them.

V and J are TRBV7-8 and TRBJ2-1, with 9 bases lining up with TRBD2. Looked up from germline, CDR1 is SGHVS and CDR2 is FQNEAQ. The junction had 11 bases not matched to a gene; V was cut back by 6 bases and J by 2 bases. The CDR3 has 17 amino acids. CDR3 coding DNA: TGTGCCAGCAGTATCCGAGCGGGGGGACGCCCCTACAATGAGCAGTTCTTC. Amino acid sequence: CASSIRAGGRPYNEQFF.

The V gene is TRBV3-1 (or the pseudogene TRBV3-2), the J gene TRBJ2-5; D assignment may be TRBD1 or TRBD2 (5 bases each). The CDR3 runs 17 residues. V was pared by 0 bases and J by 5 bases, with 19 bases between. Germline V CDR1 and CDR2: LGHDT, YNNKEL (reference sequence). This CDR3 reads CASSQDRSLGRAETQYF. The CDR3 nucleotides read TGTGCCAGCAGCCAAGATAGGTCGCTGGGACGCGCGGAGACCCAGTACTTC.

V and J are TRBV10-3 and TRBJ1-4; 7 bases match TRBD1. With 9 bases clipped from V and 6 bases from J, the junction kept 10 bases outside the gene matches. CDR1 is ENHRY, CDR2 SYGVKD, per germline. The CDR3 loop spans 14 amino acids. CDR3 coding DNA: TGTGCCATAAAAGAGGGACAGCGAGATGAAAAACTGTTTTTT. Protein: CAIKEGQRDEKLFF.